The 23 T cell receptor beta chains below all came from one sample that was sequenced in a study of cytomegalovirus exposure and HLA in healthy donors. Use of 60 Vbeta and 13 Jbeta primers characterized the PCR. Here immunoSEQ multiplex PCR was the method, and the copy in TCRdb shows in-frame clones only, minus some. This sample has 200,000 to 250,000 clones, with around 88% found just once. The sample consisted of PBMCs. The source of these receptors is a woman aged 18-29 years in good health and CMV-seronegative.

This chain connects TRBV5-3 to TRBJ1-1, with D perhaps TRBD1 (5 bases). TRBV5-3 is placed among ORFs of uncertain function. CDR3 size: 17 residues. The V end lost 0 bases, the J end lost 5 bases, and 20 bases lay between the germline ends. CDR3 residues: CARSLVGRRVRGTEAFF. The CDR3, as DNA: TGTGCCAGAAGCTTGGTCGGGCGCAGGGTGCGGGGTACTGAAGCTTTCTTT.

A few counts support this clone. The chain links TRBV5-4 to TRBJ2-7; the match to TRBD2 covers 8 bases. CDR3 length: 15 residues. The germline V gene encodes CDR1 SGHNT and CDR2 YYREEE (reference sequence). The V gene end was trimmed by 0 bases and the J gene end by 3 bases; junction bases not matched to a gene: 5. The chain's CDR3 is CASSLGGREVYEQYF. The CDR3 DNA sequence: TGTGCCAGCAGCTTGGGGGGGCGGGAGGTCTACGAGCAGTACTTC.

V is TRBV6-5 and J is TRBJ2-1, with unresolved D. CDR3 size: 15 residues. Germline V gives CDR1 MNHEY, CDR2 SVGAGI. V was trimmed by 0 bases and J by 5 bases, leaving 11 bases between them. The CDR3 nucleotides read TGTGCCAGCAGTTACTCGGCCAAAACCCACAATGAGCAGTTCTTC. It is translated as CASSYSAKTHNEQFF.

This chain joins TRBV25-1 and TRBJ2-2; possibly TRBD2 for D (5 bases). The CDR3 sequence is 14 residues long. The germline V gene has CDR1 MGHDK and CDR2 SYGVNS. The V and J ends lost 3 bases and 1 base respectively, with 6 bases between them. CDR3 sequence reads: CASSDGENTGELFF. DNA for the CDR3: TGTGCCAGCAGTGACGGGGAGAACACCGGGGAGCTGTTTTTT. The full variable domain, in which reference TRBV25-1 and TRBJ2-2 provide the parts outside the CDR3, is EADIYQTPRYLVIGTGKKITLECSQTMGHDKMYWYQQDPGMELHLIHYSYGVNSTEKGDLSSESTVSRIRTEHFPLTLESARPSHTSQYLCASSDGENTGELFFGEGSRLTVL.

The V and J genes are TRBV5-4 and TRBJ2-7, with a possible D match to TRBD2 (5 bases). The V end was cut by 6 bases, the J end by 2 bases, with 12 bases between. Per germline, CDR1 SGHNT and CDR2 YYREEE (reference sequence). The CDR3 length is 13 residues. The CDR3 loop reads CASITPGTYEQYF. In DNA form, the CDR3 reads TGTGCCAGCATCACCCCGGGGACCTACGAGCAGTACTTC.

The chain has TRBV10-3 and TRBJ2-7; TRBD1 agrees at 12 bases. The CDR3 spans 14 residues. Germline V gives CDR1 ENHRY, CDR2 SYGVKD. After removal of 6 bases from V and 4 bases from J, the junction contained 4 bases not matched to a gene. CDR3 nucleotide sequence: TGTGCCATCAGGGGGACAGGGGGCTTGTACGAGCAGTACTTC. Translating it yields CAIRGTGGLYEQYF.

CDR3 DNA sequence: TGTGCCAGCAGTTACTCGGGGACAGGGAACACTGAAGCTTTCTTT. Translation: CASSYSGTGNTEAFF. This chain uses TRBV6-6 with TRBJ1-1; TRBD1 aligns across 8 bases. Germline V gene data show CDR1 as MNHNY and CDR2 as SVGAGI (reference sequence). V shed 0 bases and J 1 base; nucleotides not matched to a gene: 1. This CDR3 comprises 15 residues.

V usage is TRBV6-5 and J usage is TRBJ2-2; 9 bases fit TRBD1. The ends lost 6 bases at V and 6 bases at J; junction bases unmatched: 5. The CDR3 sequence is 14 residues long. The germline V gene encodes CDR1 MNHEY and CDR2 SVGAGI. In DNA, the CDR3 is TGTGCCAGCAGAGTGACAGGGGGGGCCGGGGAGCTGTTTTTT. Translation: CASRVTGGAGELFF.

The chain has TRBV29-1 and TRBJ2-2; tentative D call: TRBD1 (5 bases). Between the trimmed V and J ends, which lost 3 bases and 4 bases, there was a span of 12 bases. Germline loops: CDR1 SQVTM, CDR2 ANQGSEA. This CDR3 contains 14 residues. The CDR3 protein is CSVEGPAGTGELFF. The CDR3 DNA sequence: TGCAGCGTTGAGGGGCCGGCTGGCACCGGGGAGCTGTTTTTT.

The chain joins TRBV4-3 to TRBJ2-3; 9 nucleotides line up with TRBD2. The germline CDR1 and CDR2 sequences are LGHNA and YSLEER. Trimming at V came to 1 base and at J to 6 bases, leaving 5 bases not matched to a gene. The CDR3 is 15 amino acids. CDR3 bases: TGCGCCAGCAGCCAAGTCGGCGGGGGGGAGGATACGCAGTATTTT. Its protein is CASSQVGGGEDTQYF.

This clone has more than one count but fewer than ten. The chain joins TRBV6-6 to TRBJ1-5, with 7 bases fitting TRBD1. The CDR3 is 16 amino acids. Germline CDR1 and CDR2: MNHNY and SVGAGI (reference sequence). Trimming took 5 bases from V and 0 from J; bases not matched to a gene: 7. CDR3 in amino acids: CASSAGTAYSNQPQHF. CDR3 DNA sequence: TGTGCCAGCAGTGCGGGGACAGCGTATAGCAATCAGCCCCAGCATTTT.

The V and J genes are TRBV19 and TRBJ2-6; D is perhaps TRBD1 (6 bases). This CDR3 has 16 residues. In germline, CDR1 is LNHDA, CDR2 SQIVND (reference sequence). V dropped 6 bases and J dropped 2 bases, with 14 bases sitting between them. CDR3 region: CASSPTPGAGANVLTF. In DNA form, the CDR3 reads TGTGCCAGTAGCCCGACCCCAGGGGCTGGGGCCAACGTCCTGACTTTC.

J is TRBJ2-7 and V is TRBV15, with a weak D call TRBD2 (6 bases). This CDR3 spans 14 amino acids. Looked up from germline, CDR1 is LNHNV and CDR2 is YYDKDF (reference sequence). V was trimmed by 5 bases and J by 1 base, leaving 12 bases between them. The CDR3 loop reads CATSGGERSYEQYF. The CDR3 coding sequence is TGTGCCACCAGCGGAGGGGAGAGGTCCTACGAGCAGTACTTC. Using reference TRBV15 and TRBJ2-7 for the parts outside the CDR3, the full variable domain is DAMVIQNPRYQVTQFGKPVTLSCSQTLNHNVMYWYQQKSSQAPKLLFHYYDKDFNNEADTPDNFQSRRPNTSFCFLDIRSPGLGDTAMYLCATSGGERSYEQYFGPGTRLTVT.

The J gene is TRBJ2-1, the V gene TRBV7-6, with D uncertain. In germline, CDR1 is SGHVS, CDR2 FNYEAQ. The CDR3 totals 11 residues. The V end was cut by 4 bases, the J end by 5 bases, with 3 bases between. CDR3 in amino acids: CASSSNNEQFF. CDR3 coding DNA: TGTGCCAGCAGCTCTAACAATGAGCAGTTCTTC.

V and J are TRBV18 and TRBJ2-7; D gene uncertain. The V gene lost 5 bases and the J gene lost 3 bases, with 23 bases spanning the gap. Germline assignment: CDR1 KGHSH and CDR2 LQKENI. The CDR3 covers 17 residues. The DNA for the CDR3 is TGTGCCAGCTCAGATTTATTTGATCCGCAAAACTTCTACGAGCAGTACTTC. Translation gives CASSDLFDPQNFYEQYF.

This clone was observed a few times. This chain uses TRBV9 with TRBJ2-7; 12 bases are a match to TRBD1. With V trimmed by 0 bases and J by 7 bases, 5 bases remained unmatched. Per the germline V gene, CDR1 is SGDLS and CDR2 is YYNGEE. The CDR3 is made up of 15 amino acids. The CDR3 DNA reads TGTGCCAGCAGCGTAGATGGGACAGGGGGCCGGGAGCAGTACTTC. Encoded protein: CASSVDGTGGREQYF.

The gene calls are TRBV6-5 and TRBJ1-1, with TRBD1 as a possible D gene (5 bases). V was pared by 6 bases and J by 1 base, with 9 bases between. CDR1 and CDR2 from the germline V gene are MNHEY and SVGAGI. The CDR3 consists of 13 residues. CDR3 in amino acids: CASSSRENTEAFF. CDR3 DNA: TGTGCCAGCAGCAGCAGGGAGAACACTGAAGCTTTCTTT.

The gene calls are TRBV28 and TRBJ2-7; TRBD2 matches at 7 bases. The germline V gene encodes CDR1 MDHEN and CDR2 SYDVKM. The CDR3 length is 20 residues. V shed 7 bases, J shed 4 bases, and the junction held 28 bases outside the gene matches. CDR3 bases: TGTGCCAGCAAGCAGAGGGAATTGCGCGGGCGCACCCACGGGGGGTACGAGCAGTACTTC. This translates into CASKQRELRGRTHGGYEQYF.

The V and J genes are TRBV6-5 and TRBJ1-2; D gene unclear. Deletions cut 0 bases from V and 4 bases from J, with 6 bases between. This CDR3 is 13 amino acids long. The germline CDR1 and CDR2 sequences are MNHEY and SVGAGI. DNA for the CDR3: TGTGCCAGCAGTTACTCGGAGGGCTATGGCTACACCTTC. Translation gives CASSYSEGYGYTF.

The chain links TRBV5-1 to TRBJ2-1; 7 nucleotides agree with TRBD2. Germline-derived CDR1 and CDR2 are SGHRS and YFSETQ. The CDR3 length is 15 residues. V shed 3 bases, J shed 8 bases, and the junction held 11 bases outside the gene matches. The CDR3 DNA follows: TGCGCCAGCAGCTCCAACGGGGGGACCCGGCATGAGCAGTTCTTC. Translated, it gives CASSSNGGTRHEQFF.

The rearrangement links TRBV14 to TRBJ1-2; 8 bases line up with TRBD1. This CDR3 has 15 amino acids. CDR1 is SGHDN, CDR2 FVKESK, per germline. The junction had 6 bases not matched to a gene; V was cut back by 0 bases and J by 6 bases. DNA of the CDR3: TGTGCCAGCAGCCAAGATACCGGGACAGGAAATGGCTACACCTTC. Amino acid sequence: CASSQDTGTGNGYTF.

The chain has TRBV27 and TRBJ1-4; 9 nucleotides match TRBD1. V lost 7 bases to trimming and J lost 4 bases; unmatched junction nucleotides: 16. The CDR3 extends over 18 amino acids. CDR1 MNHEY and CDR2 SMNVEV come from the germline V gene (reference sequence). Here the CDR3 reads CASTTLTGGRGVNEKLFF. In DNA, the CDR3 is TGTGCCAGCACCACCCTTACAGGGGGCAGAGGGGTTAATGAAAAACTGTTTTTT. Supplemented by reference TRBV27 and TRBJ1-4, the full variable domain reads EAQVTQNPRYLITVTGKKLTVTCSQNMNHEYMSWYRQDPGLGLRQIYYSMNVEVTDKGDVPEGYKVSRKEKRNFPLILESPSPNQTSLYFCASTTLTGGRGVNEKLFFGSGTQLSVL.

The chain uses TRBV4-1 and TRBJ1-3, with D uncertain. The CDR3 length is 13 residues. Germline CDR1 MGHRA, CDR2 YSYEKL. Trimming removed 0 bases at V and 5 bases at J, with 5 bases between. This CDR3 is CASSQEWRNTIYF. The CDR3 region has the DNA TGCGCCAGCAGCCAAGAATGGCGAAACACCATATATTTT.